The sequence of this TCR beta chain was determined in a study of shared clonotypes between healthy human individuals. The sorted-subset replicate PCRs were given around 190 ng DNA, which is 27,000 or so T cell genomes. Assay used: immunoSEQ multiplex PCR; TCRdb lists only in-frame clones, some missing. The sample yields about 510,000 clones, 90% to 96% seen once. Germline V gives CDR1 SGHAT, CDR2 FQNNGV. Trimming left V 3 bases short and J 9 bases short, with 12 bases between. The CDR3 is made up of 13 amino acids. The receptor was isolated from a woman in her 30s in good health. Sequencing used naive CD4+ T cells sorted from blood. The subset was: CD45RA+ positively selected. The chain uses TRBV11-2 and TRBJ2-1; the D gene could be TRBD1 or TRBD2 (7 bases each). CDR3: CASSFQGGSEQFF. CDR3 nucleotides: TGTGCCAGCAGCTTCCAGGGGGGGAGTGAGCAGTTCTTC.